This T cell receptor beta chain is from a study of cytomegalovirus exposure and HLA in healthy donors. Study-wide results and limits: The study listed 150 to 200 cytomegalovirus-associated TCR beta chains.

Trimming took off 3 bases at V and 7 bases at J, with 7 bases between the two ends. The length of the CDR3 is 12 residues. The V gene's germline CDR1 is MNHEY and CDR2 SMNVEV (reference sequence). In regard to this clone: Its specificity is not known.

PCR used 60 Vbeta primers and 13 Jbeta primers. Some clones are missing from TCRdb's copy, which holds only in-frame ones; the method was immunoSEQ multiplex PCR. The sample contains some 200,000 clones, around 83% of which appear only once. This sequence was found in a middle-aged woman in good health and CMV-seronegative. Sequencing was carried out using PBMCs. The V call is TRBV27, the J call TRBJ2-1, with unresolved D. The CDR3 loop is CASSLEPNEQFF. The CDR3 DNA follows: TGTGCCAGCAGTTTGGAGCCAAATGAGCAGTTCTTC.